Described below is a single T cell receptor (beta chain) sequence and its context. Its antigen remains unidentified. This record belongs to a study of shared clonotypes between healthy human individuals. Study-wide background: CD4 naive and memory got three plates each, CD8 naive two, CD8 memory one. Whole-study results and caveats: Naive subsets typically showed greater estimated richness than memory subsets.

Germline V CDR1 and CDR2: MDHEN, SYDVKM. With 3 bases removed from V and 5 bases from J, the gap between germline ends came to 13 bases. The CDR3 loop spans 14 amino acids. Naive CD8 isolation took CD45RO-negative cells positively selected for CCR7 and excluded terminally differentiated effector memory CD45RA+ cells. Deep-level running was used for the assay. Assay used: immunoSEQ multiplex PCR; TCRdb lists only in-frame clones, some missing. The sample holds millions of clones; approximately 94% are singletons and the top ten take 0.9% to 1.3%. The chain couples TRBV28 to TRBJ2-5; the D gene is possibly TRBD2 (6 bases). The TCR sequence derives from a man between 18 and 29 years old in good health. Specimen: naive CD8+ T cells sorted from blood. CDR3 amino acids: CASSFGGEGETQYF. The CDR3 DNA reads TGTGCCAGCAGTTTCGGAGGGGAAGGGGAGACCCAGTACTTC.